What follows is one T cell receptor (beta chain) and its context. This record belongs to a study of radiation and T cells in renal cell carcinoma. Sequencing used immunoSEQ multiplex PCR; TCRdb keeps in-frame clones, though not all of them. The sample lists around 16,000 clones, 55% to 75% seen once, with 9.7% in the top ten. This sample's treatment: treatment-naive control, cytoreductive nephrectomy. The sequencing here drew on tumor tissue, taken from a patient whose treatment was nephrectomy without radiotherapy. The TCR originated in a man aged 40-49 years with renal cell carcinoma.

For the CDR3, the DNA is TGTGCCAGCAGCTTGGGCCAAGAAAACTATGGCTACACCTTC. This translates into CASSLGQENYGYTF. The V gene is TRBV5-6, the J gene TRBJ1-2; D call uncertain. CDR3 length equals 14 residues. V lost 0 bases, J lost 2 bases, and 8 bases lay in between. The germline CDR1 and CDR2 sequences are SGHDT and YYEEEE.